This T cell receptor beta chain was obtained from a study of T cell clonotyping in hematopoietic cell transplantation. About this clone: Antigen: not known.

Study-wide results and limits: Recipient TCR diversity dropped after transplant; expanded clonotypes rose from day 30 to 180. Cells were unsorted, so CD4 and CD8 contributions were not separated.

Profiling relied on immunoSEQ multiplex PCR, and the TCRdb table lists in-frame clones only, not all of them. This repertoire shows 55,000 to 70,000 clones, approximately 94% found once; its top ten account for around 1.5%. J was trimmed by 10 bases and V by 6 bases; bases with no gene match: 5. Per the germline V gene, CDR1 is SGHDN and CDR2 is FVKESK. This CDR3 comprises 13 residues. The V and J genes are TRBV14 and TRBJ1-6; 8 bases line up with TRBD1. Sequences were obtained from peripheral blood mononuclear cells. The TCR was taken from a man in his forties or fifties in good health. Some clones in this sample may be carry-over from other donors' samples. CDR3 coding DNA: TGTGCCAGCAGTGGACAGGGTTGGTCACCCCTCCACTTT. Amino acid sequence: CASSGQGWSPLHF.